This T cell receptor (beta chain) was observed in a study of blood T cell repertoires in COVID-19 (dated by TCRdb to between 2020 and 2021). For the study in its entirety: The collaborator samples originated in the United States, Italy and Spain and spanned the acute and convalescent phases of COVID-19. The material from the prospective study consisted of cDNA or gDNA derived from T cells, B-cell-depleted T cells, or PBMCs. The dataset comprised deeply sampled blood TCRbeta repertoires from subjects exposed to, actively infected with, or recovered from COVID-19. A freely available public database, intended as a resource for researchers studying the immune response to SARS-CoV-2, is where the repertoires were released. The samples were drawn from the first 160 participants of the ongoing ImmuneRACE study and from some 1,300 subjects provided by 6 global collaborators. The sample metadata nearly always contained a de-identified subject ID, COVID-19 status, age in years and sex. Where available, HLA class I and class II types were obtained from metadata supplied by the sample provider rather than from assay-based typing. General conclusions and limits of the study: Clinical and demographic metadata were provided uncurated, with the amount varying by source and participant.

TCRbeta CDR3 regions were amplified from genomic DNA using the immunoSEQ Assay, a bias-controlled multiplex PCR. The paper's data handling went like this. The number of nucleated cells in each sample was estimated by amplification of reference gene primers within the assay. To quantify the absolute abundance of each unique TCRbeta CDR3 rearrangement, sequence reads were collapsed and filtered. For each sample, productive Simpson clonality was calculated by taking the square root of Simpson's diversity index across productive rearrangements. TCRdb retrieved this table from immuneACCESS and kept in-frame rearrangements only. Not all clones are present; in checked studies, unresolved V genes account for under half, and no reason is known for the remainder. V, J and clone size are taken as reported in that table, and D and trimming were inferred from the DNA itself. The sample yields some 320,000 clones; around 87% were counted once. The top ten clonotypes cover less than 6% of the sample.

Of note for this clone: This clone's antigen is unknown. Base qualities are not at hand, and no much larger clone is one base apart.

The CDR3 starts with the cysteine, ends with the phenylalanine, and has 15 residues. The DNA shown is the 45-base CDR3, in frame from base 1. V loses 0 bases, J loses 7 bases, and the germline ends lie 13 bases apart. The germline V gene yields MGHRA for CDR1 and YSYEKL for CDR2. Enrolling through a virtual design, the prospective study's participants ranged in age from roughly 18 to 90 years and lived across roughly 24 United States geographic areas. In the prospective study, participants were assigned to cohorts based on the clinical history participants reported in a screening survey and a study questionnaire. For ImmuneRACE Cohort 3, a participant was defined as recovered based on two consecutive negative NP/OP PCR tests, clearance by a healthcare professional, or resolution of symptoms. In the prospective study, whole blood, serum and a nasopharyngeal or oropharyngeal swab were collected from each participant by mobile phlebotomists. Additional blood draws and questionnaires over an approximately two-month period could optionally be provided by prospective study participants. Before DNA extraction, prospective study blood samples were shipped either frozen or at room temperature.

This sequence uses TRBV4-1 and TRBJ1-5, with a tentative D gene TRBD1 over 6 matching bases. The specimen sequenced was PBMCs or T cells enriched from blood (not recorded which). The source of this sequence is a woman in her 30s who had recovered from COVID-19. The DNA reads as follows: TGCGCCAGCAGCCAAGATAACAGGGCCATACAGCCCCAGCATTTT. Protein translation: CASSQDNRAIQPQHF.